The rows below give T cell receptor beta chains drawn from one sample of a study of blood T cell repertoires in COVID-19. Assay used: immunoSEQ multiplex PCR; TCRdb lists only in-frame clones, some missing. The sample contains roughly 400,000 clones, 88% of which appear only once. Material: PBMCs or T cells enriched from blood (not recorded which). The source of these receptors is a woman aged 40 to 49 with acute COVID-19. The CDR3 runs from the conserved cysteine through the conserved F or W. D genes are given only for firm matches. Expanded clones get a size class; other rows say once, few or many, or leave the size out.

TRBJ2-5 | - | - | TRBV3-1/TRBV3-2 | CASSQLPRGTQYF | TGTGCCAGCAGCCAACTTCCCCGGGGGACCCAGTACTTC
TRBJ2-1 | TRBD2 | - | TRBV5-5 | CASSSGLVRNEQFF | TGTGCCAGCAGCAGTGGACTAGTTCGGAATGAGCAGTTCTTC
TRBJ1-6 | TRBD1 | - | TRBV6-5 | CASSYDGTGFNSPLHF | TGTGCCAGCAGTTACGACGGGACAGGATTTAATTCACCCCTCCACTTT
TRBJ1-1 | - | - | TRBV27 | CASSSWSSKGTEAFF | TGTGCCAGCAGTTCTTGGTCCTCTAAGGGGACTGAAGCTTTCTTT
TRBJ1-6 | TRBD1 | few | TRBV11-2 | CASSDPGQAFSPLHF | TGTGCCAGCAGCGACCCGGGACAGGCTTTTTCACCCCTCCACTTT
TRBJ1-6 | - | - | TRBV5-6 | CASSFGVGNSPLHF | TGTGCCAGCAGCTTCGGGGTGGGGAATTCACCCCTCCACTTT
TRBJ2-3 | TRBD1 | - | TRBV5-1 | CASSFDRGDTQYF | TGCGCCAGCAGCTTCGACAGGGGAGATACGCAGTATTTT
TRBJ2-5 | - | few | TRBV4-1 | CASSQDTGGAKTQYF | TGCGCCAGCAGCCAAGATACGGGGGGCGCGAAGACCCAGTACTTC
TRBJ2-5 | - | once | TRBV2 | CASRLGWQETQYF | TGTGCCAGCAGACTAGGCTGGCAAGAGACCCAGTACTTC
TRBJ2-2 | TRBD2 | - | TRBV30 | CAWSVRTSGGAKTGELFF | TGTGCCTGGAGTGTTCGTACTAGCGGGGGGGCAAAAACCGGGGAGCTGTTTTTT
TRBJ1-2 | - | - | TRBV7-8 | CASSPRLTPNYGYTF | TGTGCCAGCAGCCCTCGATTAACACCGAACTATGGCTACACCTTC
TRBJ1-2 | - | - | TRBV9 | CASSVDNRANGYTF | TGTGCCAGCAGCGTAGATAACAGGGCTAATGGCTACACCTTC
TRBJ2-7 | - | - | TRBV5-1 | CASSLWENYEQYF | TGCGCCAGCAGCTTGTGGGAGAACTACGAGCAGTACTTC
TRBJ1-1 | - | - | TRBV19 | CASSIRGVNTEAFF | TGTGCCAGTAGTATACGGGGAGTGAACACTGAAGCTTTCTTT
TRBJ1-2 | TRBD1 | - | TRBV29-1 | CSVTPGQGNYGYTF | TGCAGCGTAACTCCGGGACAGGGAAACTATGGCTACACCTTC
TRBJ1-2 | - | - | TRBV6-1 | CASSEKGDSRGYTF | TGTGCCAGCAGTGAAAAAGGTGACAGCAGGGGCTACACCTTC
TRBJ2-1 | TRBD1 | - | TRBV29-1 | CSVTGQGSVNEQFF | TGCAGCGTAACTGGACAGGGTTCCGTCAATGAGCAGTTCTTC
TRBJ2-7 | TRBD1 | - | TRBV19 | CASRRGTGASYEQYF | TGTGCCAGTAGACGCGGGACAGGGGCCTCCTACGAGCAGTACTTC
TRBJ1-3 | - | once | TRBV6-5 | CASSYLRTAGNTIYF | TGTGCCAGCAGTTACCTCCGGACAGCAGGAAACACCATATATTTT
TRBJ2-5 | - | - | TRBV11-3 | CASSAGAAAETQYF | TGTGCCAGCAGCGCGGGGGCAGCGGCAGAGACCCAGTACTTC
TRBJ2-7 | TRBD1 | - | TRBV7-9 | CASSLYRDRGRYANEQYF | TGTGCCAGCAGCTTATACCGGGACAGGGGGCGGTATGCGAACGAGCAGTACTTC
TRBJ2-7 | TRBD2 | - | TRBV11-2 | CASSLDLWASGREQYF | TGTGCCAGCAGCTTAGATCTTTGGGCTAGCGGGCGAGAGCAGTACTTC
TRBJ1-2 | - | - | TRBV29-1 | CSAGVDYGYTF | TGCAGCGCCGGGGTGGACTATGGCTACACCTTC
TRBJ2-2 | - | - | TRBV6-1 | CASSDEAGELFF | TGTGCCAGCAGTGACGAGGCCGGGGAGCTGTTTTTT
TRBJ1-5 | - | - | TRBV7-9 | CASSSEGGSHQPQHF | TGTGCCAGCAGCTCCGAGGGCGGAAGCCATCAGCCCCAGCATTTT
TRBJ1-2 | - | - | TRBV7-8 | CASSSSAYGYTF | TGTGCCAGCAGCTCCAGCGCCTATGGCTACACCTTC
TRBJ2-3 | - | - | TRBV7-8 | CASSQRDSLRTDTQYF | TGTGCCAGCAGCCAGAGGGACTCCCTTCGCACAGATACGCAGTATTTT
TRBJ2-1 | - | - | TRBV20-1 | CSARVVNEQFF | TGCAGTGCTAGGGTAGTCAATGAGCAGTTCTTC
TRBJ1-2 | TRBD1 | few | TRBV18 | CASSLDRDGYTF | TGTGCCAGCTCACTGGACAGGGATGGCTACACCTTC
TRBJ1-1 | - | - | TRBV7-9 | CASSRRTGQPEAFF | TGTGCCAGCAGCCGACGTACAGGGCAGCCTGAAGCTTTCTTT
TRBJ1-6 | - | - | TRBV11-2 | CASSLSGPNSPLHF | TGTGCCAGCAGCTTGAGCGGACCGAATTCACCCCTCCACTTT
TRBJ1-5 | - | - | TRBV19 | CASSIARSQPQHF | TGTGCCAGTAGTATAGCAAGGAGCCAGCCCCAGCATTTT
TRBJ2-1 | - | few | TRBV11-2 | CASSIRLGKANEQFF | TGTGCCAGCAGCATCCGGCTAGGTAAGGCTAATGAGCAGTTCTTC
TRBJ1-4 | - | - | TRBV11-2 | CASSPIGVSNEKLFF | TGTGCCAGCAGCCCTATCGGGGTATCTAATGAAAAACTGTTTTTT
TRBJ1-5 | TRBD1 | - | TRBV2 | CASNPGQGNQPQHF | TGTGCCAGCAACCCTGGACAGGGCAACCAGCCCCAGCATTTT
TRBJ2-7 | - | - | TRBV6-5 | CASTSTGRNYEQYF | TGTGCCAGCACGTCGACAGGACGAAACTACGAGCAGTACTTC
TRBJ1-5 | - | - | TRBV19 | CASSTRQDSNQPQHF | TGTGCCAGTAGTACAAGACAGGATAGCAATCAGCCCCAGCATTTT
TRBJ2-5 | TRBD1 | - | TRBV6-2/TRBV6-3 | CASTPRRTGGQETQYF | TGTGCCAGCACCCCGCGGCGTACAGGGGGTCAAGAGACCCAGTACTTC
TRBJ1-2 | TRBD1 | - | TRBV27 | CASSLFRQGRGYTF | TGTGCCAGCAGTTTATTTAGACAGGGACGAGGCTACACCTTC
TRBJ2-7 | - | - | TRBV7-2 | CASSPRGFYEQYF | TGTGCCAGCAGCCCTCGGGGTTTCTACGAGCAGTACTTC
TRBJ2-7 | - | - | TRBV11-2 | CASSRTTVYEQYF | TGTGCCAGCAGCCGGACGACAGTCTACGAGCAGTACTTC
TRBJ2-3 | - | - | TRBV10-3 | CAITSQGAADTQYF | TGTGCCATCACCTCACAGGGAGCGGCAGATACGCAGTATTTT
TRBJ1-3 | TRBD1 | - | TRBV6-5 | CASSSGTGYSGNTIYF | TGTGCCAGCAGTTCCGGGACAGGTTACTCTGGAAACACCATATATTTT
TRBJ1-6 | - | once | TRBV5-8 | CASSSMDSGSPLHF | TGTGCCAGCAGCTCGATGGACAGTGGTTCACCCCTCCACTTT
TRBJ1-5 | - | - | TRBV7-8 | CASSIRQVSNQPQHF | TGTGCCAGCAGCATCCGACAGGTTAGCAATCAGCCCCAGCATTTT
TRBJ1-3 | - | - | TRBV2 | CASSRQDLSGNTIYF | TGTGCCAGCAGCCGACAGGACCTCTCTGGAAACACCATATATTTT
TRBJ1-6 | TRBD1 | - | TRBV5-1 | CASSLGPGTGGRNSPLHF | TGCGCCAGCAGCTTGGGGCCTGGGACAGGGGGACGCAATTCACCCCTCCACTTT
TRBJ1-3 | - | once | TRBV3-1/TRBV3-2 | CASSHGQFSGNTIYF | TGTGCCAGCAGCCATGGACAGTTCTCTGGAAACACCATATATTTT
TRBJ2-3 | - | - | TRBV21-1 | CATTALGLVKTDTQYF | TGTGCCACCACTGCTCTCGGACTAGTAAAAACAGATACGCAGTATTTT
TRBJ2-7 | TRBD1 | once | TRBV10-3 | CAISDGTAYEQYF | TGTGCCATCAGTGACGGGACAGCCTACGAGCAGTACTTC
TRBJ2-2 | - | once | TRBV2 | CASSRDTLGTGELFF | TGTGCCAGCAGCCGGGACACCCTGGGGACCGGGGAGCTGTTTTTT
TRBJ1-1 | - | - | TRBV16 | CASSQSPEMNTEAFF | TGTGCCAGCAGCCAATCCCCGGAGATGAACACTGAAGCTTTCTTT
TRBJ2-1 | TRBD2 | - | TRBV29-1 | CSGLANNEQFF | TGCAGCGGACTAGCGAACAATGAGCAGTTCTTC
TRBJ1-1 | - | - | TRBV30 | CAWSITGRTEAFF | TGTGCCTGGAGTATTACAGGGCGGACTGAAGCTTTCTTT
TRBJ1-3 | - | - | TRBV5-1 | CASSLAGLSSGNTIYF | TGCGCCAGCAGCTTGGCCGGACTGAGCTCTGGAAACACCATATATTTT
TRBJ1-2 | TRBD1 | - | TRBV12-3/TRBV12-4 | CASERQGDYGYTF | TGTGCCAGCGAAAGACAGGGCGACTATGGCTACACCTTC